These 21 T cell receptor beta chains were sequenced from one sample in a study of T cell repertoires in cytomegalovirus infection. MiXCR was run by TCRdb on the reads, yielding one entry per CDR3 protein. The profile shows approximately 500,000 distinct CDR3 sequences, more than 15% of them singletons. The sample was CD8+ T cells from PBMCs. These receptors came from a human donor in good health (CMV status not recorded). Some clones in this sample may be carry-over from other donors' samples.

The chain combines TRBV27 with TRBJ2-7, with D unclear. Germline V gene lookup returns CDR1 MNHEY and CDR2 SMNVEV (reference sequence). V was pared by 1 base and J by 3 bases, with 7 bases between. The CDR3 extends over 13 amino acids. CDR3 residues: CASSLWAGYEQYF. As DNA, the CDR3 is TGTGCCAGCAGTTTATGGGCCGGCTACGAGCAGTACTTC.

This clonotype appeared a few times. The chain combines TRBV5-1 with TRBJ2-5; D remains ambiguous. V lost 4 bases and J lost 5, with 12 bases in between. CDR3 length: 13 residues. Germline loops: CDR1 SGHRS, CDR2 YFSETQ. The CDR3 spells CASSATEEETQYF. The CDR3 coding sequence is TGCGCCAGCAGCGCAACAGAGGAGGAGACCCAGTACTTC.

The CDR3 DNA sequence: TGTGCCAGCATGGTAGATGGGGCGGGGACTTTCGAGGAGCAGTTCTTC. It yields the protein CASMVDGAGTFEEQFF. The rearrangement uses TRBV6-1 and TRBJ2-1, with TRBD2 as a possible D gene (6 bases). Between the trimmed V and J ends, which lost 7 bases and 10 bases, there was a span of 26 bases. This CDR3 spans 16 amino acids. Germline V CDR1 and CDR2: MNHNS, SASEGT.

The chain employs TRBV6-5 and TRBJ2-1; 14 nucleotides agree with TRBD2. CDR3 size: 15 residues. V gave up 2 bases and J gave up 8 bases; unmatched junction bases: 2. Germline V CDR1 and CDR2: MNHEY, SVGAGI. The CDR3 sequence: CASSYRLAGGHEQFF. The CDR3 DNA reads TGTGCCAGCAGTTACCGACTAGCGGGAGGGCATGAGCAGTTCTTC.

The genes are TRBV12-3 or TRBV12-4 and TRBJ2-3; TRBD1 is a possible D gene (6 bases). This CDR3 contains 15 residues. Trimming stripped 5 bases from V and 1 base from J, with 13 bases between. Here the CDR3 reads CASSLDRQGTDTQYF. The CDR3, as DNA: TGTGCCAGCAGTCTTGACAGGCAGGGCACAGATACGCAGTATTTT.

The chain uses TRBV24-1 and TRBJ2-7; TRBD1 matches 7 bases. The CDR3 runs to 14 residues. Germline CDR1 and CDR2: KGHDR and SFDVKD. V was clipped by 4 bases and J by 5 bases; unmatched bases: 7. CDR3 DNA sequence: TGTGCCACCAGTGAATCGGGACAGATCGACGAGCAGTACTTC. This sequence encodes CATSESGQIDEQYF.

V gene TRBV29-1 combines with J gene TRBJ2-1; possibly TRBD2 for D (5 bases). Germline V gene lookup returns CDR1 SQVTM and CDR2 ANQGSEA. The CDR3 has 12 amino acids. The germline V and J ends were trimmed by 1 base and 10 bases, with 11 bases remaining between them. CDR3 region: CSVEGTPIEQFF. The DNA for the CDR3 is TGCAGCGTTGAAGGGACTCCCATAGAGCAGTTCTTC.

This clonotype was seen repeatedly, ten times or more. This chain connects TRBV7-8 to TRBJ2-5; D gene unclear. V was shortened by 7 bases and J by 0 bases, with 9 bases between the two germline ends. The germline gives CDR1 SGHVS, CDR2 FQNEAQ. The CDR3 spans 13 residues. The CDR3 reads CASMAAYQETQYF. CDR3 coding DNA: TGTGCCAGCATGGCAGCGTACCAAGAGACCCAGTACTTC.

In this sample, this clonotype turned up a few times. The chain combines TRBV18 with TRBJ2-3; 11 bases are shared with TRBD2. With V trimmed by 2 bases and J by 6 bases, 7 bases remained unmatched. Looked up from germline, CDR1 is KGHSH and CDR2 is LQKENI. This CDR3 has 16 residues. The CDR3 loop is CASSPYSGGAPDTQYF. CDR3 coding DNA: TGTGCCAGCTCACCATATAGCGGGGGGGCCCCGGATACGCAGTATTTT.

This clonotype came up a few times. The V and J genes are TRBV4-1 and TRBJ1-2; D gene unclear. Germline V gene data show CDR1 as MGHRA and CDR2 as YSYEKL. The CDR3 covers 16 residues. V lost 0 bases and J 5 bases, leaving 16 bases between the germline ends. CDR3 region: CASSQDWQLIGYGYTF. The DNA for the CDR3 is TGCGCCAGCAGCCAAGATTGGCAGCTTATAGGGTATGGCTACACCTTC.

This clonotype was counted a few times. The J gene is TRBJ2-7, the V gene TRBV11-3; the D is unclear. The germline CDR1 and CDR2 sequences are SGHNT and YENEEA. V was trimmed by 3 bases and J by 9 bases, leaving 12 bases between them. The CDR3 has 12 residues. The DNA for the CDR3 is TGTGCCAGCAGCTTGGGTTCGGACCGGCAGTACTTC. It codes for CASSLGSDRQYF. The entire variable domain, with the rest obtained from reference TRBV11-3 and TRBJ2-7, is as follows: EAGVVQSPRYKIIEKKQPVAFWCNPISGHNTLYWYLQNLGQGPELLIRYENEEAVDDSQLPKDRFSAERLKGVDSTLKIQPAELGDSAVYLCASSLGSDRQYFGPGTRLTVT.

This clonotype was counted between two and nine times. A read error may explain this, as a much larger clone is one base away. The V gene is TRBV6-6, the J gene TRBJ2-7, with D unclear. Germline lookup yields CDR1 MNHNY and CDR2 SVGAGI (reference sequence). CDR3 size: 11 residues. V gave up 0 bases and J gave up 7 bases, with 4 bases separating them. As DNA, the CDR3 is TGTGCCAGCAGTTACTCGAGGGAGCAGTACTTC. It specifies CASSYSREQYF.

The chain couples TRBV29-1 to TRBJ2-2; the match to TRBD1 covers 9 bases. CDR1 and CDR2 (germline): SQVTM, ANQGSEA. V gave up 5 bases and J gave up 1 base; unmatched junction bases: 2. CDR3 length: 14 amino acids. CDR3 sequence reads: CSVKGQGNTGELFF. CDR3 coding DNA: TGCAGCGTTAAGGGACAGGGGAACACCGGGGAGCTGTTTTTT.

In this sample, this clonotype turned up a few times. A much bigger clone sits one base away, suggesting this may be a read error. This CDR3 fails to terminate in the conserved phenylalanine or tryptophan, so it likely reflects a read error. This chain connects TRBV7-9 to TRBJ2-7, with TRBD1 as a possible D gene (5 bases). There are 14 residues in the CDR3. Germline V gives CDR1 SEHNR, CDR2 FQNEAQ (reference sequence). Trimming removed 4 bases at V and 2 bases at J, with 12 bases between. CDR3 sequence reads: CASSSGRAPYEQYL. CDR3 coding DNA: TGTGCCAGCAGCTCGGGCAGGGCCCCCTACGAGCAGTACTTA.

The chain is built from TRBV29-1 and TRBJ2-5; 8 nucleotides match TRBD1. Germline V gives CDR1 SQVTM, CDR2 ANQGSEA. V was clipped by 1 base and J by 1 base; unmatched bases: 11. This CDR3 contains 17 residues. CDR3 nucleotide sequence: TGCAGCGTTGAAGTGGGGAGGACAGGGACCCCCCAAGAGACCCAGTACTTC. It codes for CSVEVGRTGTPQETQYF.

The chain is built from TRBV27 and TRBJ2-7, with D possibly being TRBD1 or TRBD2 (5 bases each). CDR3 length equals 16 residues. V was cut by 7 bases and J by 0 bases, with 19 bases left in between. CDR1 MNHEY and CDR2 SMNVEV come from the germline V gene (reference sequence). The DNA of the CDR3 is TGTGCCAGCAATAGGGGAGACGCCGAAAGCTCCTACGAGCAGTACTTC. Its translation: CASNRGDAESSYEQYF.

This clonotype was observed a few times. The genes are TRBV12-3 or TRBV12-4 and TRBJ2-7; D remains ambiguous. The CDR3 runs to 12 residues. V was trimmed by 5 bases and J by 2 bases, leaving 7 bases between them. In nucleotides, the CDR3 is TGTGCCAGCAGTGTCACTACCTACGAGCAGTACTTC. Translated, it gives CASSVTTYEQYF.

The chain couples TRBV5-4 to TRBJ2-1; D possibly corresponds to TRBD2 (6 bases). Germline V gene sequence: CDR1 SGHNT, CDR2 YYREEE (reference sequence). Trimming took 4 bases from V and 5 from J, leaving 25 bases between them. The CDR3 is 18 amino acids. CDR3 region: CASSPGGFGTLPDNEQFF. In nucleotides, the CDR3 is TGTGCCAGCAGCCCTGGCGGTTTCGGGACTCTCCCCGACAATGAGCAGTTCTTC.

This clonotype has a count of ten or more. The chain couples TRBV6-1 to TRBJ2-7; 10 positions agree with TRBD2. The V segment lost 11 bases and the J segment 0 bases; nucleotides outside the gene matches: 4. Germline CDR1 reads MNHNS; CDR2 reads SASEGT. This CDR3 region has 13 residues. The CDR3 loop reads CAGRTSGSYEQYF. The CDR3 DNA sequence: TGTGCCGGCCGGACTAGCGGCTCCTACGAGCAGTACTTC.

This clonotype has a count of ten or more. V is TRBV7-3 and J is TRBJ1-3; D possibly corresponds to TRBD1 (5 bases). With 4 bases removed from V and 0 bases from J, the gap between germline ends came to 10 bases. This CDR3 region has 15 residues. Germline V CDR1 and CDR2: SGHTA, FQGTGA. The CDR3 DNA follows: TGTGCCAGCAGCTCGGGGACCTCCTCTGGAAACACCATATATTTT. It translates to CASSSGTSSGNTIYF.

This chain joins TRBV5-1 and TRBJ2-7; a possible D gene is TRBD2 (5 bases). The V end lost 0 bases, the J end lost 4 bases, and 11 bases lay between the germline ends. Looked up from germline, CDR1 is SGHRS and CDR2 is YFSETQ. The CDR3 is made up of 14 amino acids. CDR3 DNA: TGCGCCAGCAGCTTGGAACCCGGCGGGTACGAGCAGTACTTC. Protein: CASSLEPGGYEQYF. The whole variable domain, remainder taken from reference TRBV5-1 and TRBJ2-7, is KAGVTQTPRYLIKTRGQQVTLSCSPISGHRSVSWYQQTPGQGLQFLFEYFSETQRNKGNFPGRFSGRQFSNSRSEMNVSTLELGDSALYLCASSLEPGGYEQYFGPGTRLTVT.